In its sample, the clone carrying this T cell receptor beta chain was seen once. Its target is unknown. Sequencing was performed with immunoSEQ multiplex PCR; in TCRdb, only in-frame clones are kept and a portion is missing. The data show about 1.1 million clones, approximately 80% seen once. This sample was included in a study of shared clonotypes between healthy human individuals. Overall study context: Plates per donor: three CD4 naive, three CD4 memory, two CD8 naive, one CD8 memory. Study results and caveats: At large depth, rarefaction still showed sorted-subset sequencing to be incomplete.

V lost 5 bases and J 5 bases, leaving 21 bases between the germline ends. CDR1 and CDR2 from the germline V gene are SEHNR and FQNEAQ (reference sequence). CDR3 size: 16 residues. The J gene is TRBJ2-5, the V gene TRBV7-9; maybe TRBD1 (8 bases). Sample: memory CD4+ T cells from PBMCs. Subset given: CD45RA-negative fraction. This receptor was obtained from a young man in good health. Some clones in this sample may be carry-over from other donors' samples. DNA for the CDR3: TGTGCCAGCAGCGGGGGGGACAGGTGGTTTCTGGAGACCCAGTACTTC. Its translation is CASSGGDRWFLETQYF.